This T cell receptor beta chain was captured by sequencing in a study of shared clonotypes between healthy human individuals. Germline V gives CDR1 SGHVS, CDR2 FNYEAQ. With 2 bases removed from V and 4 bases from J, the gap between germline ends came to 12 bases. The CDR3 consists of 15 residues. The table came from immunoSEQ multiplex PCR; TCRdb's copy has only in-frame clones and leaves some out. The profile covers 400,000 to 600,000 clones, with around 79% appearing a single time and about 13% taken by the ten largest. The V gene is TRBV7-6, the J gene TRBJ2-1; tentative D call: TRBD2 (5 bases). Sequencing was performed on PBMCs. This clonotype was sampled from a woman aged 40 to 50 in good health. Some clones in this sample may be carry-over from other donors' samples. CDR3 coding DNA: TGTGCCAGCAGCTTAACTATAACTAGATACAATGAGCAGTTCTTC. Translating it yields CASSLTITRYNEQFF. Drawing the rest from reference TRBV7-6 and TRBJ2-1, the complete variable domain is GAGVSQSPRYKVTKRGQDVALRCDPISGHVSLYWYRQALGQGPEFLTYFNYEAQQDKSGLPNDRFSAERPEGSISTLTIQRTEQRDSAMYRCASSLTITRYNEQFFGPGTRLTVL.